The 17 T cell receptor beta chains in this list originate from one sample, sequenced in a study of monozygotic twins with inflammatory bowel disease. TCRdb reanalyzed the 5' RACE reads and collapses them to one entry per CDR3 protein, without DNA. The sample table includes roughly 200,000 distinct CDR3 sequences. Sequencing was done on a sample of blood. These receptors were obtained from a human donor with ulcerative colitis or Crohn's disease, or a healthy co-twin of an affected twin (not recorded which).

This chain uses TRBV3-1 with TRBJ1-5. This CDR3 comprises 16 residues. In germline, CDR1 is LGHDT, CDR2 YNNKEL (reference sequence). The CDR3 here is CASSQGSGPSNQPQHF.

CDR3 in amino acids: CASSVIDLNTEAFF. This chain uses TRBV2 with TRBJ1-1. The germline V gene encodes CDR1 SNHLY and CDR2 FYNNEI. CDR3 length: 14 residues.

The chain has TRBV9 and TRBJ2-3; TCRdb's D call, TRBD2, is unchecked because there is no DNA. Germline lookup yields CDR1 SGDLS and CDR2 YYNGEE. The CDR3 has 15 amino acids. CDR3: CASSANGLFTDTQYF.

The chain employs TRBV20-1 and TRBJ1-2; the D gene TCRdb calls, TRBD1, cannot be checked with no DNA. Germline V gives CDR1 DFQATT, CDR2 SNEGSKA (reference sequence). The length of the CDR3 is 12 residues. CDR3 sequence reads: CSATDRTYGYTF.

V is TRBV7-2 and J is TRBJ2-1. Germline V gene sequence: CDR1 SGHTA, CDR2 FQGNSA. CDR3 length equals 15 residues. The CDR3 here is CASSSSGRTYNEQFF.

The rearrangement joins TRBV5-1 to TRBJ2-6; TCRdb reports TRBD1, a call that lacks DNA to check it against. Germline V gene data show CDR1 as SGHRS and CDR2 as YFSETQ. The CDR3 is made up of 16 amino acids. CDR3 sequence: CASSLSPRSGANVLTF.

The chain uses TRBV10-1 and TRBJ2-7; the D call from TCRdb, TRBD2, cannot be confirmed without DNA. Germline V gene sequence: CDR1 WNHNN, CDR2 SYGVQD (reference sequence). The length of the CDR3 is 15 residues. The CDR3 loop reads CTSSGASASSYEQYF.

This chain links TRBV10-3 with TRBJ1-3. This CDR3 is built from 15 residues. Per the germline V gene, CDR1 is ENHRY and CDR2 is SYGVKD. The CDR3 sequence is CAISDRGASGNTIYF.

The chain joins TRBV3-1 to TRBJ2-3; the D gene TCRdb calls, TRBD1, cannot be checked with no DNA. The CDR3 loop spans 15 amino acids. In germline, CDR1 is LGHDT, CDR2 YNNKEL (reference sequence). The CDR3 loop reads CASSQDLGAGNTQYF.

The chain couples TRBV7-9 to TRBJ2-3; TCRdb names TRBD1, which stays unverified in the absence of DNA. This CDR3 comprises 14 residues. CDR1 SEHNR and CDR2 FQNEAQ come from the germline V gene (reference sequence). The CDR3 sequence is CASSLGTGWDTQYF.

This chain connects TRBV20-1 to TRBJ1-1; the D call from TCRdb, TRBD1, cannot be confirmed without DNA. CDR3 length: 15 amino acids. Germline V gene sequence: CDR1 DFQATT, CDR2 SNEGSKA (reference sequence). This CDR3 reads CSARDGAEMNTEAFF.

The rearrangement uses TRBV27 and TRBJ1-1; the TCRdb D gene call, TRBD1, has no DNA to confirm it. The CDR3 contains 16 residues. From germline, CDR1 is MNHEY and CDR2 SMNVEV (reference sequence). CDR3 region: CASTAQGTMVNTEAFF.

The genes are TRBV7-2 and TRBJ2-1; TCRdb indicates TRBD2, and absent DNA this call remains unverified. Germline values: CDR1 SGHTA, CDR2 FQGNSA. The CDR3 runs to 16 residues. CDR3 loop: CASSLAGPLTYNEQFF.

This chain joins TRBV5-5 and TRBJ2-7. The length of the CDR3 is 15 residues. Germline CDR1 is SGHKS and CDR2 is YYEKEE (reference sequence). The chain's CDR3 is CASSFFTGFSYEQYF.

This chain's CDR3 is CASSVYNSPLHF. The J gene is TRBJ1-6, the V gene TRBV9. In germline, CDR1 is SGDLS, CDR2 YYNGEE. This CDR3 spans 12 amino acids.

J is TRBJ1-3 and V is TRBV14. The germline gives CDR1 SGHDN, CDR2 FVKESK. The CDR3 loop spans 14 amino acids. The CDR3 loop is CASSLPPAGNTIYF.

The rearrangement joins TRBV13 to TRBJ2-3; the TCRdb D gene call, TRBD1, has no DNA to confirm it. The CDR3 sequence is 18 residues long. From germline, CDR1 is PRHDT and CDR2 FYEKMQ (reference sequence). The CDR3 sequence: CASSLGRSLGRGTDTQYF.